A few counts support the clone carrying this T cell receptor beta chain. Fresh 10 ml peripheral blood yielded PBMCs. This sample was included in a study of T cells in Graves' hyperthyroidism and ophthalmopathy. Regions amplified from RNA transcripts were the TCR beta CDR3 regions. During a first-round RT-PCR of the TCR CDR3, the HTBI primer set was used. In TCRdb, the multiplex PCR reads were re-called with MiXCR into one record per CDR3 protein. Of over 700,000 distinct CDR3 sequences detected, roughly 40% appear once; the ten largest clones hold 7% to 10%. This CDR3 contains 15 residues. The germline CDR1 and CDR2 sequences are MGHRA and YSYEKL. Trimming removed 4 bases from V and 0 bases from J, with 13 bases in between.

This receptor was obtained from a man aged 18 to 29 with Graves' hyperthyroidism. The chain joins TRBV4-1 to TRBJ2-7; D may be TRBD1 (6 bases). Sequenced: blood. CDR3 DNA sequence: TGCGCCAGCAGCCCCGTGACAGGCCGCTCCTACGAGCAGTACTTC. Translation gives CASSPVTGRSYEQYF.